The next 14 T cell receptor beta chains were all read from a single sample in a study of blood T cell repertoires in COVID-19. Libraries were prepared by immunoSEQ multiplex PCR; TCRdb keeps only in-frame clonotypes and omits some of them. The profile shows roughly 190,000 clones, roughly 77% of them singletons. The sequenced sample consisted of PBMCs or T cells enriched from blood (not recorded which). Every receptor here comes from a woman aged 45-60 years with acute COVID-19.

The chain combines TRBV19 with TRBJ1-1; TRBD1 is a possible D gene (6 bases). V gave up 6 bases and J gave up 5 bases, with 13 bases separating them. The germline V gene has CDR1 LNHDA and CDR2 SQIVND (reference sequence). The CDR3 runs 13 residues. The CDR3, as DNA: TGTGCCAGTAGCGACAGGATCGAAACTGAAGCTTTCTTT. Translation gives CASSDRIETEAFF.

The chain couples TRBV29-1 to TRBJ1-2, with a tentative D call TRBD1 (5 bases). V lost 3 bases to trimming and J lost 4 bases, with 9 bases between them. Germline V lookup: CDR1 SQVTM, CDR2 ANQGSEA. The length of the CDR3 is 12 residues. Written as DNA, the CDR3 is TGCAGCGTTGAGCAGGGTTTCTATGGCTACACCTTC. Its protein product is CSVEQGFYGYTF.

The chain combines TRBV5-1 with TRBJ1-1; 9 bases fit TRBD1. From germline, CDR1 is SGHRS and CDR2 YFSETQ. CDR3 length equals 12 residues. V was clipped by 3 bases and J by 8 bases; unmatched bases: 2. The CDR3 loop reads CASSWTGAEAFF. The CDR3 DNA follows: TGCGCCAGCAGCTGGACAGGGGCAGAAGCTTTCTTT.

This chain joins TRBV28 and TRBJ1-5; D is perhaps TRBD1 (5 bases). The CDR3 has 14 amino acids. CDR1 MDHEN and CDR2 SYDVKM come from the germline V gene. V gave up 6 bases and J gave up 7 bases, with 16 bases separating them. The CDR3 sequence: CASSPRQGVQPQHF. The CDR3 DNA reads TGTGCCAGCAGCCCCAGGCAGGGCGTCCAGCCCCAGCATTTT.

The chain employs TRBV29-1 and TRBJ2-1, with TRBD1 matching over 9 bases. The germline gives CDR1 SQVTM, CDR2 ANQGSEA. J was trimmed by 9 bases and V by 2 bases; bases with no gene match: 8. This CDR3 contains 14 residues. DNA for the CDR3: TGCAGCGTTGAACGCCTGACAGGGGGAGGTGAGCAGTTCTTC. Its translation is CSVERLTGGGEQFF.

This rearrangement joins TRBV12-3 or TRBV12-4 to TRBJ1-1; 7 bases match TRBD1. The CDR3 has 12 residues. V lost 7 bases and J lost 6; bases outside the gene matches: 5. CDR3 bases: TGTGCCAGCACCCTAGGACAGGCTGAAGCTTTCTTT. This sequence encodes CASTLGQAEAFF.

This clone showed up just a few times. J is TRBJ2-4 and V is TRBV18; perhaps TRBD1 as D (6 bases). CDR1 is KGHSH, CDR2 LQKENI, per germline. Trimming stripped 2 bases from V and 10 bases from J, with 15 bases between. There are 14 residues in the CDR3. CDR3 nucleotide sequence: TGTGCCAGCTCACCAGACAGGAGTGCGAGGATTCAGTACTTC. Amino acid sequence: CASSPDRSARIQYF.

J is TRBJ1-1 and V is TRBV15; possible D gene TRBD1, 6 bases. Germline V gene sequence: CDR1 LNHNV, CDR2 YYDKDF (reference sequence). V gave up 0 bases and J gave up 6 bases, with 17 bases separating them. The CDR3 is 16 residues long. This CDR3 reads CATSRDGAGVGAEAFF. In DNA, the CDR3 is TGTGCCACCAGCAGAGATGGGGCAGGGGTAGGGGCTGAAGCTTTCTTT.

This clone was detected once. V and J are TRBV7-9 and TRBJ2-7; D is uncertain. The V end lost 5 bases, the J end lost 3 bases, and 11 bases lay between the germline ends. The CDR3 totals 13 residues. CDR1 and CDR2 from the germline V gene are SEHNR and FQNEAQ (reference sequence). For the CDR3, the DNA is TGTGCCAGCAGCGCCCCAGGTGACTACGAGCAGTACGTC. It codes for CASSAPGDYEQYV.

J is TRBJ2-4 and V is TRBV18; TRBD1 is a possible D gene (5 bases). The V gene's germline CDR1 is KGHSH and CDR2 LQKENI. The V and J ends lost 2 bases and 6 bases respectively, with 14 bases between them. The CDR3 has 15 amino acids. For the CDR3, the DNA is TGTGCCAGCTCACCAGACGGCAGGGCTGGAAACATTCAGTACTTC. This gives the protein CASSPDGRAGNIQYF. Variable domain in full (rest from reference TRBV18 and TRBJ2-4): NAGVMQNPRHLVRRRGQEARLRCSPMKGHSHVYWYRQLPEEGLKFMVYLQKENIIDESGMPKERFSAEFPKEGPSILRIQQVVRGDSAAYFCASSPDGRAGNIQYFGAGTRLSVL.

The V call is TRBV4-3, the J call TRBJ2-2; 8 nucleotides match TRBD1. From germline, CDR1 is LGHNA and CDR2 YSLEER. The V segment lost 4 bases and the J segment 1 base; nucleotides outside the gene matches: 2. This CDR3 is 15 amino acids long. CDR3 residues: CASSLGTGNTGELFF. The CDR3, as DNA: TGCGCCAGCAGCCTCGGGACAGGGAACACCGGGGAGCTGTTTTTT.

V is TRBV3-1 (or the pseudogene TRBV3-2) and J is TRBJ1-5, with D possibly matching TRBD1 (6 bases). Germline V CDR1 and CDR2: LGHDT, YNNKEL (reference sequence). The germline V and J ends were trimmed by 0 bases and 5 bases, with 14 bases remaining between them. CDR3 length equals 16 residues. In nucleotides, the CDR3 is TGTGCCAGCAGCCAAGATTTAGGCAGGGGATATCAGCCCCAGCATTTT. This gives the protein CASSQDLGRGYQPQHF.

V usage is TRBV29-1 and J usage is TRBJ1-4, with 8 bases fitting TRBD1. Germline CDR1 reads SQVTM; CDR2 reads ANQGSEA. Trimming removed 8 bases from V and 3 bases from J; junction bases left unmatched: 5. The CDR3 covers 13 residues. The CDR3 protein is CSTQGAPNEKLFF. The CDR3 region has the DNA TGCAGCACCCAGGGGGCCCCTAATGAAAAACTGTTTTTT. Based on the CDR3 plus reference TRBV29-1 and TRBJ1-4, the full variable domain is SAVISQKPSRDICQRGTSLTIQCQVDSQVTMMFWYRQQPGQSLTLIATANQGSEATYESGFVIDKFPISRPNLTFSTLTVSNMSPEDSSIYLCSTQGAPNEKLFFGSGTQLSVL.

The V call is TRBV5-4, the J call TRBJ1-3; D is unclear. The V end lost 0 bases, the J end lost 4 bases, and 11 bases lay between the germline ends. Per the germline V gene, CDR1 is SGHNT and CDR2 is YYREEE (reference sequence). The CDR3 length is 15 residues. CDR3 nucleotide sequence: TGTGCCAGCAGCTTGGTGTCCGGCGGCGGAAACACCATATATTTT. This codes for CASSLVSGGGNTIYF.